What follows are 30 T cell receptor beta chains derived from one specimen sequenced in a study of blood T cell repertoires in COVID-19. Data came from immunoSEQ multiplex PCR; TCRdb stores just in-frame clones and leaves some out. The repertoire holds approximately 400,000 clones, with roughly four fifths as singletons. Sequences were obtained from PBMCs or T cells enriched from blood (not recorded which). The source is a woman aged 45-65 years who had recovered from COVID-19.

This chain links TRBV7-2 with TRBJ2-1; D might be TRBD2 (5 bases). V shed 5 bases and J shed 8 bases, with 19 bases lying between them. The CDR3 loop spans 15 amino acids. Germline V gene sequence: CDR1 SGHTA, CDR2 FQGNSA. The CDR3 DNA reads TGTGCCAGCAGCCAAACTCACGGGGTTAACTATGAGCAGTTCTTC. Protein: CASSQTHGVNYEQFF.

In its sample, this clone was seen once. V and J are TRBV7-9 and TRBJ2-3; 10 positions match TRBD2. The CDR3 covers 16 residues. V was clipped by 4 bases and J by 0 bases; unmatched bases: 4. Germline CDR1 reads SEHNR; CDR2 reads FQNEAQ (reference sequence). The CDR3, as DNA: TGTGCCAGCAGCTGGCCTAGCGGGGGAAGCACAGATACGCAGTATTTT. This sequence encodes CASSWPSGGSTDTQYF.

This rearrangement joins TRBV29-1 to TRBJ1-1; D is perhaps TRBD1 (6 bases). Deletions cut 5 bases from V and 4 bases from J, with 20 bases between. The CDR3 is 15 amino acids. The V gene's germline CDR1 is SQVTM and CDR2 ANQGSEA. CDR3 loop: CSVNKAGGQGTEAFF. DNA for the CDR3: TGCAGCGTTAATAAGGCGGGGGGCCAGGGCACTGAAGCTTTCTTT.

The chain has TRBV6-5 and TRBJ1-4; D not resolved. The germline CDR1 and CDR2 sequences are MNHEY and SVGAGI. The CDR3 totals 14 residues. Trimming removed 4 bases at V and 0 bases at J, with 6 bases between. For the CDR3, the DNA is TGTGCCAGCAGTTCAAGCGCAACTAATGAAAAACTGTTTTTT. Its translation is CASSSSATNEKLFF.

The chain joins TRBV19 to TRBJ2-3; 8 nucleotides align to TRBD2. CDR3 length equals 13 residues. Unmatched junction bases numbered 3, after V lost 5 bases and J lost 5 bases. CDR1 and CDR2 from the germline V gene are LNHDA and SQIVND (reference sequence). CDR3 in DNA: TGTGCCAGTAGTCGGGGGGGCGTAGATACGCAGTATTTT. This gives the protein CASSRGGVDTQYF. The full variable domain, its missing parts supplied by reference TRBV19 and TRBJ2-3, is DGGITQSPKYLFRKEGQNVTLSCEQNLNHDAMYWYRQDPGQGLRLIYYSQIVNDFQKGDIAEGYSVSREKKESFPLTVTSAQKNPTAFYLCASSRGGVDTQYFGPGTRLTVL.

This sequence joins TRBV5-1 and TRBJ1-1, with D uncertain. This CDR3 is 15 amino acids long. V was pared by 2 bases and J by 5 bases, with 16 bases between. Per germline, CDR1 SGHRS and CDR2 YFSETQ. CDR3 nucleotides: TGCGCCAGCAGCTTAGGAGGGTTTGAGGGAACTGAAGCTTTCTTT. Its protein is CASSLGGFEGTEAFF.

The V call is TRBV4-2, the J call TRBJ2-7, with D possibly matching TRBD2 (6 bases). Germline CDR1 reads LGHNA; CDR2 reads YNFKEQ. V lost 0 bases and J lost 7, with 7 bases in between. The length of the CDR3 is 12 residues. Here the CDR3 DNA reads TGTGCCAGCAGCCAAGAAGGAGGGGAGCAGTACTTC. Protein product: CASSQEGGEQYF.

The chain uses TRBV7-2 and TRBJ2-5; 7 bases line up with TRBD2. Trimming took 4 bases from V and 1 from J; bases not matched to a gene: 6. The CDR3 is 15 residues long. CDR1 and CDR2 (germline): SGHTA, FQGNSA. CDR3 DNA: TGTGCCAGCAGCTCCGGTGGGAGGGTCCAAGAGACCCAGTACTTC. Translation gives CASSSGGRVQETQYF.

This clone was detected once. This chain uses TRBV9 with TRBJ2-5, with a possible D match to TRBD2 (5 bases). Germline CDR1 and CDR2: SGDLS and YYNGEE. With 2 bases removed from V and 5 bases from J, the gap between germline ends came to 13 bases. This CDR3 region has 14 residues. CDR3 DNA sequence: TGTGCCAGCAGCGTTCTTGGAGGCAGTGAGACCCAGTACTTC. Translating gives CASSVLGGSETQYF.

This clone occurred a few times. The gene calls are TRBV10-3 and TRBJ1-3, with D uncertain. The germline V gene has CDR1 ENHRY and CDR2 SYGVKD. V lost 8 bases and J 0 bases, leaving 11 bases between the germline ends. The CDR3 loop spans 14 amino acids. The CDR3 loop reads CAIALAPSGNTIYF. Here the CDR3 DNA reads TGTGCCATCGCCCTTGCGCCCTCTGGAAACACCATATATTTT.

The chain couples TRBV30 to TRBJ1-5, with TRBD1 matching 8 bases. The CDR3 is 15 residues long. J was trimmed by 2 bases and V by 3 bases; bases with no gene match: 6. Germline V gene data show CDR1 as GTSNPN and CDR2 as SVGIG (reference sequence). In DNA form, the CDR3 reads TGTGCCTGGAGCGTTACAGGGGGAGGCAATCAGCCCCAGCATTTT. Translated: CAWSVTGGGNQPQHF.

The table lists this clone with many counts. The chain links TRBV19 to TRBJ1-2, with 8 bases identical to TRBD1. V lost 3 bases, J lost 4 bases, and 7 bases stayed unmatched. Germline-derived CDR1 and CDR2 are LNHDA and SQIVND (reference sequence). This CDR3 has 15 amino acids. CDR3 amino acids: CASSISWTGFYGYTF. CDR3 DNA sequence: TGTGCCAGTAGTATTTCGTGGACAGGGTTCTATGGCTACACCTTC.

The V and J genes are TRBV5-1 and TRBJ2-1; TRBD2 matches 8 bases. This CDR3 comprises 15 residues. The trim removed 1 base at V and 1 base at J, leaving 1 base unmatched. Germline V gene data show CDR1 as SGHRS and CDR2 as YFSETQ. The CDR3 coding sequence is TGCGCCAGCAGCTTGTTAGCGGGATCCTACAATGAGCAGTTCTTC. Translating gives CASSLLAGSYNEQFF.

The V call is TRBV7-2, the J call TRBJ2-3; D is uncertain. Trimming pared 5 bases from V and 6 bases from J, leaving 15 bases between. The CDR3 spans 14 residues. Germline values: CDR1 SGHTA, CDR2 FQGNSA. Here the CDR3 DNA reads TGTGCCAGCAGCCCAGTATCCCAGAGGGATACGCAGTATTTT. The encoded protein is CASSPVSQRDTQYF.

The chain carries TRBV18 and TRBJ1-1; TRBD1 matches 10 bases. The CDR3 is 15 amino acids. CDR1 is KGHSH, CDR2 LQKENI, per germline. V lost 6 bases to trimming and J lost 4 bases; unmatched junction nucleotides: 8. The CDR3 DNA sequence: TGTGCCAGCTCCCCAGGACAGGGGGTGATCACTGAAGCTTTCTTT. Protein: CASSPGQGVITEAFF.

This chain uses TRBV2 with TRBJ1-1, with TRBD1 matching over 8 bases. V shed 2 bases and J 4 bases; nucleotides not matched to a gene: 3. Looked up from germline, CDR1 is SNHLY and CDR2 is FYNNEI. This CDR3 has 14 amino acids. CDR3 region: CASSEKGQVTEAFF. DNA of the CDR3: TGTGCCAGCAGTGAAAAGGGACAGGTCACTGAAGCTTTCTTT.

The chain employs TRBV19 and TRBJ1-5, with 7 bases lining up with TRBD1. Trimming at V came to 3 bases and at J to 0 bases, leaving 5 bases not matched to a gene. Germline assignment: CDR1 LNHDA and CDR2 SQIVND (reference sequence). This CDR3 contains 16 residues. Here the CDR3 reads CASSMHGTDSNQPQHF. The DNA of the CDR3 is TGTGCCAGTAGTATGCACGGGACAGATAGCAATCAGCCCCAGCATTTT. Using reference TRBV19 and TRBJ1-5 for the parts outside the CDR3, the full variable domain is DGGITQSPKYLFRKEGQNVTLSCEQNLNHDAMYWYRQDPGQGLRLIYYSQIVNDFQKGDIAEGYSVSREKKESFPLTVTSAQKNPTAFYLCASSMHGTDSNQPQHFGDGTRLSIL.

The V gene is TRBV9, the J gene TRBJ2-2; D remains unclear. The V end lost 2 bases, the J end lost 0 bases, and 5 bases lay between the germline ends. The CDR3 is 14 residues long. Looked up from germline, CDR1 is SGDLS and CDR2 is YYNGEE. DNA for the CDR3: TGTGCCAGCAGCGTCCTTTCGAACACCGGGGAGCTGTTTTTT. As protein: CASSVLSNTGELFF.

The sample holds a few counts of this clone. The chain is built from TRBV3-1 (or the pseudogene TRBV3-2) and TRBJ1-2; tentative D call: TRBD1 (6 bases). Trimming removed 4 bases from V and 6 bases from J, with 21 bases in between. The CDR3 totals 16 residues. CDR1 and CDR2 (germline): LGHDT, YNNKEL (reference sequence). Here the CDR3 DNA reads TGTGCCAGCAGCCTTACCCTAGGACAGAGAAGGGATGGCTACACCTTC. This codes for CASSLTLGQRRDGYTF.

The chain couples TRBV3-1 (or the pseudogene TRBV3-2) to TRBJ1-3, with no clear D. This CDR3 region has 15 residues. Trimming shortened V by 0 bases and J by 4 bases, and 10 bases separated the two germline ends. Germline CDR1 reads LGHDT; CDR2 reads YNNKEL (reference sequence). The chain's CDR3 is CASSQEASGGNTIYF. CDR3 DNA sequence: TGTGCCAGCAGCCAAGAGGCGTCGGGGGGAAACACCATATATTTT.

This chain connects TRBV7-9 to TRBJ2-6; D is undetermined. V lost 1 base and J lost 1, with 5 bases in between. Germline V CDR1 and CDR2: SEHNR, FQNEAQ (reference sequence). CDR3 size: 15 residues. The CDR3 DNA sequence: TGTGCCAGCAGCTTAGTTGCGTCTGGGGCCAACGTCCTGACTTTC. Protein: CASSLVASGANVLTF.

This chain joins TRBV30 and TRBJ1-5, with a possible D match to TRBD1 (5 bases). Germline V gene data show CDR1 as GTSNPN and CDR2 as SVGIG (reference sequence). This CDR3 is built from 13 residues. For the CDR3, the DNA is TGTGCATGTCGGCCAGGGAGCAATCAGCCCCAGCATTTT. Its translation is CACRPGSNQPQHF.

V is TRBV19 and J is TRBJ2-1; TRBD2 matches 7 bases. J was trimmed by 8 bases and V by 4 bases; bases with no gene match: 14. CDR1 LNHDA and CDR2 SQIVND come from the germline V gene (reference sequence). The CDR3 length is 16 residues. CDR3 region: CASSRLAEIPGDEQFF. The CDR3 nucleotides are TGTGCCAGTAGTAGGCTAGCGGAGATCCCAGGCGATGAGCAGTTCTTC.

V usage is TRBV20-1 and J usage is TRBJ1-5; 12 bases map to TRBD1. V dropped 6 bases and J dropped 7; count of bases not matched to a gene: 10. The CDR3 is 15 amino acids. Germline V lookup: CDR1 DFQATT, CDR2 SNEGSKA (reference sequence). CDR3 in amino acids: CSASPGTGGRQPQHF. The CDR3 DNA sequence: TGCAGTGCCAGTCCCGGGACAGGGGGCCGCCAGCCCCAGCATTTT.

The V and J genes are TRBV19 and TRBJ1-1; D gene uncertain. The germline V and J ends were trimmed by 4 bases and 1 base, with 10 bases remaining between them. Germline V gives CDR1 LNHDA, CDR2 SQIVND (reference sequence). This CDR3 is 14 amino acids long. The CDR3 here is CASSRRSGNTEAFF. The CDR3, as DNA: TGTGCCAGTAGTAGGAGGTCGGGGAACACTGAAGCTTTCTTT.

The chain uses TRBV18 and TRBJ2-5; TRBD2 agrees at 11 bases. Germline V CDR1 and CDR2: KGHSH, LQKENI. This CDR3 contains 16 residues. J gave up 5 bases and V 6 bases, and 11 bases lay outside the gene matches. The CDR3 here is CASSHELAGAWETQYF. CDR3 coding DNA: TGTGCCAGCTCCCACGAACTAGCGGGAGCGTGGGAGACCCAGTACTTC.

The rearrangement links TRBV23-1 to TRBJ1-1; tentative D call: TRBD1 (5 bases). TRBV23-1 is given ORF status, its function remaining uncertain. V was cut by 8 bases and J by 2 bases, with 30 bases left in between. The CDR3 spans 19 residues. The DNA of the CDR3 is TGCGCCAGCTATTACAACGAGGGACCCCTTGGGGGGGATAACACTGAAGCTTTCTTT. Translated, it gives CASYYNEGPLGGDNTEAFF.

To note about this clone: In the same sample, other DNA sequences code for this CDR3. V is TRBV3-1 (or the pseudogene TRBV3-2) and J is TRBJ1-1; a weak D match, TRBD1 (5 bases). CDR3 length equals 13 residues. V gave up 3 bases and J gave up 5 bases, with 10 bases separating them. Germline assignment: CDR1 LGHDT and CDR2 YNNKEL (reference sequence). CDR3 nucleotides: TGTGCCAGCAGCCAGGTGGGGGGGACTGAAGCTTTCTTT. It translates to CASSQVGGTEAFF.

The J gene is TRBJ1-1, the V gene TRBV19; TRBD1 agrees at 9 bases. Germline assignment: CDR1 LNHDA and CDR2 SQIVND (reference sequence). The CDR3 spans 14 residues. V was clipped by 2 bases and J by 7 bases; unmatched bases: 5. This CDR3 reads CASSISTGGGEAFF. CDR3 nucleotides: TGTGCCAGTAGTATATCGACAGGGGGAGGTGAAGCTTTCTTT.

This clone was detected only once. The genes are TRBV6-5 and TRBJ2-6; D is ambiguous. Deletions cut 5 bases from V and 4 bases from J, with 12 bases between. Germline loops: CDR1 MNHEY, CDR2 SVGAGI. The length of the CDR3 is 15 residues. CDR3 DNA sequence: TGTGCCAGCAGTCGCGAGTTCTCCGGGGCCAACGTCCTGACTTTC. Amino acid sequence: CASSREFSGANVLTF.